One and the same sample provided the 2 T cell receptor beta chains below, sequenced in a study of T cells in Graves' hyperthyroidism and ophthalmopathy. Authors of the study amplified TCR beta CDR3 regions from RNA transcripts. First-round RT-PCR with HTBI primers amplified the TCR CDR3 region. MiXCR, applied by TCRdb to the multiplex PCR reads, yields one record per CDR3 protein. The data hold fewer than 250,000 distinct CDR3 sequences, with approximately 17% observed a single time. Sequenced sample: blood. These receptors were taken from a man over 45 with Graves' hyperthyroidism.

This clonotype appeared a few times. This chain links TRBV7-9 with TRBJ2-1; D gene unclear. The V end lost 10 bases, the J end lost 3 bases, and 13 bases lay between the germline ends. CDR1 is SEHNR and CDR2 is FQNEAQ in the germline V gene (reference sequence). The CDR3 contains 13 residues. Written as DNA, the CDR3 is TGTGCCATCCCTCCGATGCGCTACAATGAGCAGTTCTTC. Its translation is CAIPPMRYNEQFF.

This rearrangement joins TRBV5-5 to TRBJ1-5; D uncertain. The germline gives CDR1 SGHKS, CDR2 YYEKEE (reference sequence). V was trimmed by 0 bases and J by 0 bases, leaving 7 bases between them. The CDR3 has 15 residues. Written as DNA, the CDR3 is TGTGCCAGCAGCTTGGGTGGAATTAGCAATCAGCCCCAGCATTTT. Its translation is CASSLGGISNQPQHF.